This T cell receptor (beta chain) came from a study of T-cell memory formation after mild COVID-19. Study-level results: Later expanders leaned toward CD4+, whereas clones contracting from day 15 to 85 were balanced CD4/CD8.

After 5'RACE with constant-segment primers, TCR alpha and TCR beta cDNA libraries carrying sample barcodes and UMIs were obtained. TCRdb called the 5' RACE reads again in MiXCR, with one record for every CDR3 protein. The repertoire consists of 580,000 or so distinct CDR3 sequences, with approximately 15% occurring once and the leading ten covering about 8.1%. This clonotype has only a few counts. Its antigen remains unknown. Input material: PBMCs or a T cell subset sorted from them (not recorded which). The TCR originated in an adult woman who had mild COVID-19 (a few samples of this study predate the infection). Cell type and time point are not known.

This CDR3 reads CASSLRAVSNQPQHF. The CDR3 nucleotides are TGTGCCAGCAGTTTAAGGGCAGTCAGCAATCAGCCCCAGCATTTT. The rearrangement links TRBV27 to TRBJ1-5; D is unresolved. The CDR3 has 15 residues. CDR1 is MNHEY, CDR2 SMNVEV, per germline (reference sequence). Trimming shortened V by 2 bases and J by 1 base, and 9 bases separated the two germline ends.